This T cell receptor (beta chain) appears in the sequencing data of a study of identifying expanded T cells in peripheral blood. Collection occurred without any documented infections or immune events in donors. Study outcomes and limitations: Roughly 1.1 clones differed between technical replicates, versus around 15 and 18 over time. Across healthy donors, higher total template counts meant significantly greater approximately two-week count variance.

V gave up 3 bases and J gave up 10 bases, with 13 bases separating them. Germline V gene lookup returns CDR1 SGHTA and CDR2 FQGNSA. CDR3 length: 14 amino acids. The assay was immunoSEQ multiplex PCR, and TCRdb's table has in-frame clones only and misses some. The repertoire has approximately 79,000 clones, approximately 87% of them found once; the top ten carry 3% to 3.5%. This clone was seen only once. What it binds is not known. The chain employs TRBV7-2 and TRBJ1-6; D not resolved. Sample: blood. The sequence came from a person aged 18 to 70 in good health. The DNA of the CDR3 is TGTGCCAGCAGCTTCAGTAGTATGGGGTCACCCCTCCACTTT. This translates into CASSFSSMGSPLHF.